This paragraph covers one TCR beta chain sequence. This specimen belongs to a study of blood T cell repertoires in COVID-19. Study background: Nucleic acid was either cDNA or gDNA, and it came from T cells, B-cell-depleted T cells, or PBMCs.

V was shortened by 3 bases and J by 8 bases, with 17 bases between the two germline ends. Looked up from germline, CDR1 is DFQATT and CDR2 is SNEGSKA (reference sequence). The CDR3 contains 14 residues. Generated by immunoSEQ multiplex PCR, the TCRdb table keeps only in-frame clones and is missing some. The data contain 100,000 to 150,000 clones, around 89% of them singletons. The chain recombines TRBV20-1 with TRBJ2-1; D ambiguous. The sample consisted of peripheral blood. This sequence originates from a man between 50 and 59 years old with active or convalescent COVID-19. The CDR3 region is CSASGKIGSDEQFF. The CDR3 DNA follows: TGCAGTGCTAGTGGTAAAATCGGTAGTGATGAGCAGTTCTTC.